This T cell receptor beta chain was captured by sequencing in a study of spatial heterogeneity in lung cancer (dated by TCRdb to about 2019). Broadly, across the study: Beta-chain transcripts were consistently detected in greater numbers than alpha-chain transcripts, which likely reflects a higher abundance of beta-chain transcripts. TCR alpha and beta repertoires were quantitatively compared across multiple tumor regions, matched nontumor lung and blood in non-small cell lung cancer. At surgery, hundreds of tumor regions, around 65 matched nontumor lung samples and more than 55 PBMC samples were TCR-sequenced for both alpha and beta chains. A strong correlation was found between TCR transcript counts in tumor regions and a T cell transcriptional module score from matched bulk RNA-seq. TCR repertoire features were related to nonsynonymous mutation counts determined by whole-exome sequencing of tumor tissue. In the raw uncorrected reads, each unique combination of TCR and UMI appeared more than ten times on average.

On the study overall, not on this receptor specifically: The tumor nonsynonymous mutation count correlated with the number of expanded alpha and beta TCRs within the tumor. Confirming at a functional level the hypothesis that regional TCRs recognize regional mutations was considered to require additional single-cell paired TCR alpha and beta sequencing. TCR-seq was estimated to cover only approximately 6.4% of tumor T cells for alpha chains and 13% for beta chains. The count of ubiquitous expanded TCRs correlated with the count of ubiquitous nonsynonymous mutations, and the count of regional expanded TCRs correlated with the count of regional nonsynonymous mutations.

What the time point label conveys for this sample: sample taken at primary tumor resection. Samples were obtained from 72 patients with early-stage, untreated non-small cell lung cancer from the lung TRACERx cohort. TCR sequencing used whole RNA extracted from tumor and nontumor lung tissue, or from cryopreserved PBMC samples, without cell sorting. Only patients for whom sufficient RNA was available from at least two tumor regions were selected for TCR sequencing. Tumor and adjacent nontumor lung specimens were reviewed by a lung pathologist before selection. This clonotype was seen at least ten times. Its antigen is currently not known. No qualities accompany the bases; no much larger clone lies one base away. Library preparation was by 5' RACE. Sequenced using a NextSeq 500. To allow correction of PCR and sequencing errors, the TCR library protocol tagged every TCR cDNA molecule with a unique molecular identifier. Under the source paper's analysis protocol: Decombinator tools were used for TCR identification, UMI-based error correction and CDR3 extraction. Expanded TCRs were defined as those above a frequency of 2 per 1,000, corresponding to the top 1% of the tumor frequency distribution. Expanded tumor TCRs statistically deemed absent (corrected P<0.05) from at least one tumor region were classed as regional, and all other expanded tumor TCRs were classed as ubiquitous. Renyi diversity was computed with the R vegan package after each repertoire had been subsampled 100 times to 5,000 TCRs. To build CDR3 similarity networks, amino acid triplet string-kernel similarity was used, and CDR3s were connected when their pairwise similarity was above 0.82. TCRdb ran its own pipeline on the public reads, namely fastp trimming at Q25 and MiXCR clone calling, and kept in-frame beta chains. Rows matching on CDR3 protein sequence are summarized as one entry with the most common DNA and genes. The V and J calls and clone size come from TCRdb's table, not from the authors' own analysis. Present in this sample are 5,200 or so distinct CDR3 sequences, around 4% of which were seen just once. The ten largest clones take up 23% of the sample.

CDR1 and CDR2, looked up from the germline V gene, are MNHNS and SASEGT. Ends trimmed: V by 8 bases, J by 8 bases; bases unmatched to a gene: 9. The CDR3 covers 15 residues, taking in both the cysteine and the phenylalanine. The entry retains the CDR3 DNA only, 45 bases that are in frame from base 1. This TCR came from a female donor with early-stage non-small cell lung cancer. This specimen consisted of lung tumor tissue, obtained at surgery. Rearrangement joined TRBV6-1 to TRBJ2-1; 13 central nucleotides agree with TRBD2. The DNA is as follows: TGTGCCAGCTCTCCCGGGACTAGCGGGACCGATGAGCAGTTCTTC. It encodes CASSPGTSGTDEQFF.